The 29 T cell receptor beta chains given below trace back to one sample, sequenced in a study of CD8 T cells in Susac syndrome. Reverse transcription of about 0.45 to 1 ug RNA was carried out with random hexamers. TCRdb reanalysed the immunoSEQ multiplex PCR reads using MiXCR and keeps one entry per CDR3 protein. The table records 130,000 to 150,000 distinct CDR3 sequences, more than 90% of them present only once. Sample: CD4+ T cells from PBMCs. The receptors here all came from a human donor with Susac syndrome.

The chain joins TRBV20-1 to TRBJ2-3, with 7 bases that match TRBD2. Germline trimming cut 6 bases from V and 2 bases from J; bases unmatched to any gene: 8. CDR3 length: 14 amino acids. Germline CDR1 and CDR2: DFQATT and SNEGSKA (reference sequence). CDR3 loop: CSARSGDPTDTQYF. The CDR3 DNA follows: TGCAGTGCCAGAAGCGGGGACCCCACAGATACGCAGTATTTT.

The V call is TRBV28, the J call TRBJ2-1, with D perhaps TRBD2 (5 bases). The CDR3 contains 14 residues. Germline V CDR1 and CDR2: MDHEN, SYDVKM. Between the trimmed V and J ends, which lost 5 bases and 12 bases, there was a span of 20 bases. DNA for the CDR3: TGTGCCAGCAGTCTCCCACCAGGCCATCGGGGGCAGTTCTTC. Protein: CASSLPPGHRGQFF.

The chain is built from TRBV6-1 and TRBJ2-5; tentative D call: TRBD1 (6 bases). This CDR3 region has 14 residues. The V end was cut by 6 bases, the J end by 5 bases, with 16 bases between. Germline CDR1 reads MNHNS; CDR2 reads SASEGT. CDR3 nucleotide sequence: TGTGCCAGCAGCCGACAGGTCTACGGGGAGACCCAGTACTTC. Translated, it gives CASSRQVYGETQYF.

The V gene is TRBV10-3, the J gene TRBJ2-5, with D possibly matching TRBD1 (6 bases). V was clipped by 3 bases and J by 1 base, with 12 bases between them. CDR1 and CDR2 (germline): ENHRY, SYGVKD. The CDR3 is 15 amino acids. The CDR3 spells CAISDRDTIQETQYF. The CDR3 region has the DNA TGTGCCATCAGTGATCGGGACACCATCCAAGAGACCCAGTACTTC.

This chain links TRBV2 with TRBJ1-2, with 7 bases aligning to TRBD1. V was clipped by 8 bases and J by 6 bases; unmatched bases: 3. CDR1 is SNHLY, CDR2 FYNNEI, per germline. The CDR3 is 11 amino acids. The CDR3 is CASGDRDGYTF. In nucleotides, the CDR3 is TGTGCCAGCGGCGACAGGGATGGCTACACCTTC. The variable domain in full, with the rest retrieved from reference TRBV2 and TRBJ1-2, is EPEVTQTPSHQVTQMGQEVILRCVPISNHLYFYWYRQILGQKVEFLVSFYNNEISEKSEIFDDQFSVERPDGSNFTLKIRSTKLEDSAMYFCASGDRDGYTFGSGTRLTVV.

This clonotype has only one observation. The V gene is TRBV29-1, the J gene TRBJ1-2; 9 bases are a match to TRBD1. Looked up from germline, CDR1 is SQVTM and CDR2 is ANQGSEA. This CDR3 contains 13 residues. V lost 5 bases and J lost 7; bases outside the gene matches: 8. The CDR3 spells CSVLAGTGSGYTF. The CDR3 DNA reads TGCAGCGTTTTAGCCGGGACAGGGTCTGGCTACACCTTC.

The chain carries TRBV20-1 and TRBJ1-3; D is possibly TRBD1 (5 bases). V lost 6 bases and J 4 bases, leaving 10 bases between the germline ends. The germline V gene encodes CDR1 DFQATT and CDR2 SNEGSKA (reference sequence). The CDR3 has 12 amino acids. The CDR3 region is CSASGMGNTIYF. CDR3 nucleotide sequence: TGCAGTGCCTCAGGGATGGGAAACACCATATATTTT.

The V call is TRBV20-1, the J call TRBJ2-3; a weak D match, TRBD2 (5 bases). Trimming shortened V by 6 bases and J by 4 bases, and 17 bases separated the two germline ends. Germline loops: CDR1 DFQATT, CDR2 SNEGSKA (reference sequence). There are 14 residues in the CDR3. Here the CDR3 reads CSAPPGGSPDTQYF. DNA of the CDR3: TGCAGTGCCCCCCCAGGTGGGAGCCCAGATACGCAGTATTTT.

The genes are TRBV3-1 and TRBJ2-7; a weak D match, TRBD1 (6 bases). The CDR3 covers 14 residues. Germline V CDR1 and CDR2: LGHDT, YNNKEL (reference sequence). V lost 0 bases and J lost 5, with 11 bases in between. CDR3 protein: CASSQDGRGHEQYF. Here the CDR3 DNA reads TGTGCCAGCAGCCAAGATGGCAGGGGACACGAGCAGTACTTC.

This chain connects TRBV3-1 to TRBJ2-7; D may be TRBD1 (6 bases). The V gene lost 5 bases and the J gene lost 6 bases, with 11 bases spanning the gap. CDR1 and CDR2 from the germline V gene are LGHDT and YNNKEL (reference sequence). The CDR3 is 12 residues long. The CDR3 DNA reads TGTGCCAGCAGCTACAGGGTTGCCGAGCAGTACTTC. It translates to CASSYRVAEQYF.

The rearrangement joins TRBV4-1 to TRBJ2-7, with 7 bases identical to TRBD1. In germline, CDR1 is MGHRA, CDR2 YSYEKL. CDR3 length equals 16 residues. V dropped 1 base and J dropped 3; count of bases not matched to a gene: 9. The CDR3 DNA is TGCGCCAGCAGCCAAGGATTTCCGGGACAGCACTACGAGCAGTACTTC. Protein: CASSQGFPGQHYEQYF.

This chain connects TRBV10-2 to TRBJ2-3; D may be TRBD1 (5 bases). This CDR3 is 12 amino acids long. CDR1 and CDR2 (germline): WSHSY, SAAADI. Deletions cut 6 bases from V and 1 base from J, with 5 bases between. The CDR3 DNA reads TGCGCCAGCAGACAGGGCACAGATACGCAGTATTTT. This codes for CASRQGTDTQYF.

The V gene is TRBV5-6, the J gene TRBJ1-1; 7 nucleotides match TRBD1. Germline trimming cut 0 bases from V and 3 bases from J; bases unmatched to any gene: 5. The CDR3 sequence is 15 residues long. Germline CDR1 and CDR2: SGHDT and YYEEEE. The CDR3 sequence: CASSLVDRVDTEAFF. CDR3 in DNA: TGTGCCAGCAGCTTGGTAGACAGGGTAGACACTGAAGCTTTCTTT.

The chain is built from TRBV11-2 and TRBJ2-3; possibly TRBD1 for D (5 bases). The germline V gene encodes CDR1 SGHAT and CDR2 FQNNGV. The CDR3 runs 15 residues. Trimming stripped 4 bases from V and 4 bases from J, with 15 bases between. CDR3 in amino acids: CASSSQVGRADTQYF. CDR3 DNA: TGTGCCAGCAGCTCCCAGGTGGGCAGGGCAGATACGCAGTATTTT.

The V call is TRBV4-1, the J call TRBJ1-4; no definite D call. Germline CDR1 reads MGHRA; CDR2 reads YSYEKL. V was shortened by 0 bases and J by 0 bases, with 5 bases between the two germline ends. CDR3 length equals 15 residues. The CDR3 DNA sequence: TGCGCCAGCAGCCAAGAAGCTGCAACTAATGAAAAACTGTTTTTT. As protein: CASSQEAATNEKLFF.

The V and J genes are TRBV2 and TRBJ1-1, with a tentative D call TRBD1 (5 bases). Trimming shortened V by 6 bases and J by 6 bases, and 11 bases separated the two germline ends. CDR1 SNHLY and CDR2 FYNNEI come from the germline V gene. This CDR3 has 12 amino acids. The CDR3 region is CASRPGFAEAFF. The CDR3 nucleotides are TGTGCCAGCAGACCAGGGTTTGCTGAAGCTTTCTTT. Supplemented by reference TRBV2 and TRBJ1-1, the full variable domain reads EPEVTQTPSHQVTQMGQEVILRCVPISNHLYFYWYRQILGQKVEFLVSFYNNEISEKSEIFDDQFSVERPDGSNFTLKIRSTKLEDSAMYFCASRPGFAEAFFGQGTRLTVV.

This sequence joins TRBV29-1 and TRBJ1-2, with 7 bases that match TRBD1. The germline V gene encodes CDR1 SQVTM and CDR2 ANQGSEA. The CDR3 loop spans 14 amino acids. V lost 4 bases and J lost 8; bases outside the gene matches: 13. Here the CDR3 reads CSVVGVRTGRGYTF. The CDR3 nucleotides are TGCAGCGTTGTGGGGGTAAGGACAGGACGGGGCTACACCTTC. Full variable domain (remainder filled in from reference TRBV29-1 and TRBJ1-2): SAVISQKPSRDICQRGTSLTIQCQVDSQVTMMFWYRQQPGQSLTLIATANQGSEATYESGFVIDKFPISRPNLTFSTLTVSNMSPEDSSIYLCSVVGVRTGRGYTFGSGTRLTVV.

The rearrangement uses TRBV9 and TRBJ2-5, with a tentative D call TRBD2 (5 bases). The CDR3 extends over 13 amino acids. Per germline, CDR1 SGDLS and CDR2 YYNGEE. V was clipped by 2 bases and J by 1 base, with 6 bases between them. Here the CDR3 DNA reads TGTGCCAGCAGCGTCGGGGTCCAAGAGACCCAGTACTTC. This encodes CASSVGVQETQYF.

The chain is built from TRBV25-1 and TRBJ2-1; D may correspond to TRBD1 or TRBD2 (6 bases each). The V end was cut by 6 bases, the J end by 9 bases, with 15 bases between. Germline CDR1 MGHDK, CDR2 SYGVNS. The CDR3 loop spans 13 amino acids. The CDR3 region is CASRATGGGEQFF. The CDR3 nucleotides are TGTGCCAGCAGAGCTACAGGAGGGGGTGAGCAGTTCTTC.

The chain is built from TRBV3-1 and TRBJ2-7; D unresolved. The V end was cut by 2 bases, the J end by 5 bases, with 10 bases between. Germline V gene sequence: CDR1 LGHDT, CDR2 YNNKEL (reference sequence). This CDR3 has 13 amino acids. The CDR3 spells CASSQTWTNEQYF. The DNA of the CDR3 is TGTGCCAGCAGCCAAACTTGGACGAACGAGCAGTACTTC.

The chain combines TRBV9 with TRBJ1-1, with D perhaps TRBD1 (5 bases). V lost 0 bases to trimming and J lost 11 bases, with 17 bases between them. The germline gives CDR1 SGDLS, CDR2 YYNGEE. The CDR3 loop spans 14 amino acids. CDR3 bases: TGTGCCAGCAGCGTAGGGGGGAGGGCGAACGAGGCTTTCTTT. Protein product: CASSVGGRANEAFF.

CDR3 amino acids: CASSDGGLQPQHF. CDR3 coding DNA: TGTGCCAGCAGTGATGGGGGGCTGCAGCCCCAGCATTTT. This chain joins TRBV25-1 and TRBJ1-5; possibly TRBD1 for D (6 bases). This CDR3 region has 13 residues. Germline V gives CDR1 MGHDK, CDR2 SYGVNS. Trimming cost V 3 bases and J 7 bases, with 10 bases left between them.

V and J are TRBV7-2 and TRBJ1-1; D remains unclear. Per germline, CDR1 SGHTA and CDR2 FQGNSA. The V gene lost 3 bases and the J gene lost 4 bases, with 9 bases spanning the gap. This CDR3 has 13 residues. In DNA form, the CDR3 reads TGTGCCAGCAGCTTGAACAAGGTCACTGAAGCTTTCTTT. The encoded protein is CASSLNKVTEAFF. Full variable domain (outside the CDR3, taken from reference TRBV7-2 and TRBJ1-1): GAGVSQSPSNKVTEKGKDVELRCDPISGHTALYWYRQSLGQGLEFLIYFQGNSAPDKSGLPSDRFSAERTGGSVSTLTIQRTQQEDSAVYLCASSLNKVTEAFFGQGTRLTVV.

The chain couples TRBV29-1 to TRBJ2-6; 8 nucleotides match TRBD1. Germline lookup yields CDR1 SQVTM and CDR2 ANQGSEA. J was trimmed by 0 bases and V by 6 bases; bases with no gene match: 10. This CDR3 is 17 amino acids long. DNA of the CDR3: TGCAGCGTCCTGGACAGGGAACGCTACTCTGGGGCCAACGTCCTGACTTTC. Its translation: CSVLDRERYSGANVLTF.

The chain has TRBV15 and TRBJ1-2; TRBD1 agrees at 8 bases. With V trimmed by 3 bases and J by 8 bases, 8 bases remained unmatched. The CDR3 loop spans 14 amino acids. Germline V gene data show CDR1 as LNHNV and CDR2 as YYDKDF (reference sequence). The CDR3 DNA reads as TGTGCCACCAGCAGGAAGCAGGGGGCGCAAGGCTACACCTTC. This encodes CATSRKQGAQGYTF.

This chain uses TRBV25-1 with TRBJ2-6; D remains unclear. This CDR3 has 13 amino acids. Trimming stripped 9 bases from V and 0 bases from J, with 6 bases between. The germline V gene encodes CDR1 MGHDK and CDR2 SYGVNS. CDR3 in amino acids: CASTFSGANVLTF. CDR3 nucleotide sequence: TGTGCCAGTACCTTCTCTGGGGCCAACGTCCTGACTTTC.

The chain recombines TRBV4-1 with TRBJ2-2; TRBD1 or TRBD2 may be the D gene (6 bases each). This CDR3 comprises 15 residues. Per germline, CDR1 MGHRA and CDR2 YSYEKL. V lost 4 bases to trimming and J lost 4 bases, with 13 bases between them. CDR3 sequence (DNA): TGCGCCAGCAGCCGGTCGGGGGCGGGCACCGGGGAGCTGTTTTTT. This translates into CASSRSGAGTGELFF.

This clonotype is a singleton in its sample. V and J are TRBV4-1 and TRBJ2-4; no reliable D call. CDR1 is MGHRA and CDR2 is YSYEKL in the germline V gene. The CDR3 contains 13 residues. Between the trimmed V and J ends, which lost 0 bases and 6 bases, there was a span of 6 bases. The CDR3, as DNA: TGCGCCAGCAGCCAAGATTTCGTAAACATTCAGTACTTC. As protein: CASSQDFVNIQYF.

In DNA form, the CDR3 reads TGTGCCAGCAGCTTATTTTCCGGTCGAACGCAGGACAGGCCCTACGAGCAGTACTTC. This sequence encodes CASSLFSGRTQDRPYEQYF. The J gene is TRBJ2-7, the V gene TRBV7-8; 7 bases align to TRBD1. J gave up 2 bases and V 2 bases, and 18 bases lay outside the gene matches. Germline loops: CDR1 SGHVS, CDR2 FQNEAQ. The length of the CDR3 is 19 residues.